The 18 T cell receptor beta chains below all came from one sample that was sequenced in a study of blood T cell repertoires in COVID-19. The assay was immunoSEQ multiplex PCR, and TCRdb's table has in-frame clones only and misses some. This sample carries 300,000 to 450,000 clones, approximately 88% of them seen once, and the ten largest clones take around 3%. The material sequenced was peripheral blood. These receptors were taken from a young woman with COVID-19, enrolled during active disease.

This clone was detected once. As DNA, the CDR3 is TGTGCCAGCAGACTGAGGACAGGGTTTAGGAAGGATGAGCAGTTCTTC. Encoded protein: CASRLRTGFRKDEQFF. V usage is TRBV27 and J usage is TRBJ2-1; 8 bases agree with TRBD1. Germline V CDR1 and CDR2: MNHEY, SMNVEV (reference sequence). This CDR3 region has 16 residues. Losses at the gene ends were 6 bases for V and 8 bases for J; bases not matched to a gene: 15.

This chain connects TRBV13 to TRBJ1-1; D may be TRBD1 (5 bases). This CDR3 comprises 16 residues. Germline CDR1 and CDR2: PRHDT and FYEKMQ (reference sequence). V lost 5 bases, J lost 6 bases, and 22 bases lay in between. The CDR3 DNA reads TGTGCCAGCAGCCCCATAGGGGATACACGGTGGGCTGAAGCTTTCTTT. It specifies CASSPIGDTRWAEAFF.

The gene calls are TRBV12-3 or TRBV12-4 and TRBJ2-2; D not certain. This CDR3 has 13 residues. V was pared by 10 bases and J by 0 bases, with 9 bases between. The DNA for the CDR3 is TGTGCCACCCGCGCTCCGAACACCGGGGAGCTGTTTTTT. Amino acid sequence: CATRAPNTGELFF.

This rearrangement joins TRBV5-6 to TRBJ2-2, with TRBD2 identical over 7 bases. The CDR3 sequence is 17 residues long. Germline V gives CDR1 SGHDT, CDR2 YYEEEE. V was clipped by 0 bases and J by 2 bases; unmatched bases: 7. CDR3 protein: CASSLELLAANTGELFF. The CDR3 nucleotides are TGTGCCAGCAGCTTGGAGTTGCTAGCGGCTAACACCGGGGAGCTGTTTTTT.

V and J are TRBV6-2 or TRBV6-3 and TRBJ2-1; D unresolved. V shed 0 bases and J shed 0 bases, with 9 bases lying between them. The CDR3 has 16 residues. Germline V CDR1 and CDR2: MNHEY, SVGEGT. The CDR3 bases are TGTGCCAGCAGTTACTCAGCCAAAAGCTCCTACAATGAGCAGTTCTTC. It encodes CASSYSAKSSYNEQFF.

The rearrangement uses TRBV7-2 and TRBJ1-1; no clear D. V was pared by 0 bases and J by 8 bases, with 10 bases between. The length of the CDR3 is 13 residues. Germline values: CDR1 SGHTA, CDR2 FQGNSA. The CDR3, as DNA: TGTGCCAGCAGCTTAGCGCACCAGGCCGAAGCTTTCTTT. This encodes CASSLAHQAEAFF.

The V call is TRBV19, the J call TRBJ1-3; 9 bases align to TRBD1. V lost 4 bases and J lost 0; bases outside the gene matches: 4. From germline, CDR1 is LNHDA and CDR2 SQIVND (reference sequence). The CDR3 contains 16 residues. In DNA, the CDR3 is TGTGCCAGTAGTACGGGGACAGGGTACTCTGGAAACACCATATATTTT. Translated: CASSTGTGYSGNTIYF.

This chain links TRBV5-6 with TRBJ1-2; D unclear. The CDR3 consists of 16 residues. Germline values: CDR1 SGHDT, CDR2 YYEEEE. The V gene lost 3 bases and the J gene lost 2 bases, with 17 bases spanning the gap. CDR3: CASSSRQWIRNYGYTF. For the CDR3, the DNA is TGTGCCAGCAGCTCCCGCCAGTGGATCAGGAACTATGGCTACACCTTC.

This sequence joins TRBV4-1 and TRBJ2-1; possibly TRBD1 for D (7 bases). Germline V lookup: CDR1 MGHRA, CDR2 YSYEKL. The V end was cut by 4 bases, the J end by 7 bases, with 17 bases between. The CDR3 covers 15 residues. CDR3 residues: CASSPWTSGGNEQFF. The CDR3 DNA follows: TGCGCCAGCAGCCCTTGGACTTCAGGGGGGAATGAGCAGTTCTTC.

This clone was found once. J is TRBJ2-3 and V is TRBV7-8, with a possible D match to TRBD2 (6 bases). CDR1 and CDR2 from the germline V gene are SGHVS and FQNEAQ. V lost 4 bases, J lost 0 bases, and 14 bases lay in between. There are 16 residues in the CDR3. The CDR3 loop reads CASSSGGDFSTDTQYF. The CDR3 DNA is TGTGCCAGCAGCTCAGGAGGGGATTTTAGCACAGATACGCAGTATTTT.

The chain is built from TRBV20-1 and TRBJ2-1, with 10 positions matching TRBD2. The CDR3 loop spans 17 amino acids. Germline CDR1 is DFQATT and CDR2 is SNEGSKA (reference sequence). Losses at the gene ends were 3 bases for V and 4 bases for J; bases not matched to a gene: 12. The CDR3 bases are TGCAGTGCTAGTGGATCCCTAGCGGGGGAGGGTTACAATGAGCAGTTCTTC. Translation: CSASGSLAGEGYNEQFF.

This chain joins TRBV10-3 and TRBJ1-5, with D perhaps TRBD1 (5 bases). This CDR3 comprises 13 residues. Trimming pared 0 bases from V and 5 bases from J, leaving 5 bases between. Germline loops: CDR1 ENHRY, CDR2 SYGVKD. Here the CDR3 reads CAISESGDQPQHF. The CDR3 region has the DNA TGTGCCATCAGTGAGTCAGGGGATCAGCCCCAGCATTTT.

This chain connects TRBV19 to TRBJ2-3, with D possibly TRBD2 on 6 matching bases. This CDR3 contains 15 residues. V shed 4 bases and J shed 2 bases, with 13 bases lying between them. From germline, CDR1 is LNHDA and CDR2 SQIVND (reference sequence). The CDR3 DNA reads TGTGCCAGTAGTAAGTTCGGGGGAAACACAGATACGCAGTATTTT. Translated: CASSKFGGNTDTQYF. Filled out from reference TRBV19 and TRBJ2-3, the complete variable domain reads DGGITQSPKYLFRKEGQNVTLSCEQNLNHDAMYWYRQDPGQGLRLIYYSQIVNDFQKGDIAEGYSVSREKKESFPLTVTSAQKNPTAFYLCASSKFGGNTDTQYFGPGTRLTVL.

This chain uses TRBV6-5 with TRBJ1-6; 10 nucleotides agree with TRBD1. With 2 bases clipped from V and 9 bases from J, the junction kept 4 bases outside the gene matches. CDR1 is MNHEY, CDR2 SVGAGI, per germline. The CDR3 is made up of 15 amino acids. The CDR3 here is CASSYMGTGASPLHF. The CDR3 DNA reads as TGTGCCAGCAGTTACATGGGGACAGGGGCTTCACCCCTCCACTTT.

The table lists this clone with a count of one. The chain is built from TRBV25-1 and TRBJ1-6; D gene uncertain. Germline CDR1 reads MGHDK; CDR2 reads SYGVNS. Trimming left V 4 bases short and J 12 bases short, with 16 bases between. The CDR3 is 14 residues long. CDR3 residues: CASSATPGSLPLHF. The CDR3 DNA is TGTGCCAGCAGTGCGACTCCCGGGAGCTTACCCCTCCACTTT.

The chain combines TRBV9 with TRBJ2-1, with TRBD2 as a possible D gene (6 bases). CDR3 length: 18 residues. CDR1 is SGDLS, CDR2 YYNGEE, per germline. With 3 bases removed from V and 7 bases from J, the gap between germline ends came to 26 bases. For the CDR3, the DNA is TGTGCCAGCAGCGCTTTTCTTGGCGGGACGTGGCAGGGTAATGAGCAGTTCTTC. It yields the protein CASSAFLGGTWQGNEQFF.

This rearrangement joins TRBV10-2 to TRBJ2-1; 8 nucleotides line up with TRBD1. The CDR3 runs 16 residues. Trimming at V came to 0 bases and at J to 6 bases, leaving 7 bases not matched to a gene. The germline V gene has CDR1 WSHSY and CDR2 SAAADI. This CDR3 is CASSESRTGLGNEQFF. CDR3 bases: TGCGCCAGCAGTGAGTCGAGGACAGGGCTAGGCAATGAGCAGTTCTTC.

V is TRBV27 and J is TRBJ2-1; 9 positions match TRBD1. This CDR3 is 15 amino acids long. With 6 bases clipped from V and 3 bases from J, the junction kept 6 bases outside the gene matches. Germline CDR1 is MNHEY and CDR2 is SMNVEV (reference sequence). The CDR3 region is CASSSTGGLYNEQFF. The CDR3 coding sequence is TGTGCCAGCAGCTCTACAGGGGGCCTCTACAATGAGCAGTTCTTC.